The rows below give T cell receptor beta chains drawn from one sample of a study of blood T cells in healthy people across ages. Via MiXCR, TCRdb re-called the 5' RACE reads, giving one row per CDR3 protein. The sample carries more than 900,000 distinct CDR3 sequences, 25% recorded once. In addition, the sample was reused for a study of T cells of mothers and their children.

Sequences were obtained from blood. These receptors came from a girl aged 2 to 9 in good health. Both conserved end residues are part of each CDR3. Each record gives: V gene, clone size, D gene, J gene, CDR3 DNA, CDR3 protein. A D gene is named only where the DNA matches it firmly. A row's size may be missing; if present it is once, few, many or a size class.

TRBV28	-	-	TRBJ1-5	TGTGCCAGCAGTCGCCTAGCCGGGACAACCTTGCAGCCCCAGCATTTT	CASSRLAGTTLQPQHF
TRBV27	-	-	TRBJ1-1	TGTGCCAGCAGTCCAGTTATGAACACTGAAGCTTTCTTT	CASSPVMNTEAFF
TRBV10-2	-	-	TRBJ1-6	TGCGCCAGCAGAGACGGGAGCAATTCACCCCTCCACTTT	CASRDGSNSPLHF
TRBV5-6	-	-	TRBJ1-2	TGTGCCAGCAGCTTCGTCACAGCATCCCACTATGGCTACACCTTC	CASSFVTASHYGYTF
TRBV9	-	-	TRBJ2-5	TGTGCCAGCAGTCTCAATCAGGGACCCTACTACGTGCAGTACTTC	CASSLNQGPYYVQYF
TRBV7-6	-	-	TRBJ2-7	TGTGCCAGCAGCGGCTGGGGCTCCTACGAGCAGCACTTC	CASSGWGSYEQHF
TRBV7-9	-	TRBD1	TRBJ2-5	TGTGCCAGCAGCTTGCCGGGACAGTACCAAGAGACCCAGTACTTC	CASSLPGQYQETQYF
TRBV15	-	-	TRBJ1-2	TGTGCCACCAGCAGAGACAATAACTATGGCTACACCTTC	CATSRDNNYGYTF
TRBV19	-	-	TRBJ1-2	TGTGCCAGTAGTATAATGGGTGGCTACACCTTC	CASSIMGGYTF
TRBV15	few	-	TRBJ1-3	TGTGCCACCGTCGATAGACAGTTACCTGGAAACACCATATATTTT	CATVDRQLPGNTIYF
TRBV29-1	-	-	TRBJ1-3	TGCAGCGTTGAACCGTACTCTGGAAACACCATATATTTT	CSVEPYSGNTIYF
TRBV20-1	few	TRBD2	TRBJ2-1	TGCAGTGCTAGTGCCCTAGAGGGAGGGCCCGATGAGCAGTTCTTC	CSASALEGGPDEQFF
TRBV6-1	few	TRBD2	TRBJ2-7	TGTGCCAGCAGTGAAAGGCGACTAGCCCCCGGGGCGAGCTACGAGCAGTACTTC	CASSERRLAPGASYEQYF
TRBV28	few	-	TRBJ2-7	TGTGCCAGCAGTTTATCAGGGGTCGAGCAGTACTTC	CASSLSGVEQYF
TRBV28	few	-	TRBJ2-3	TGTGCCAGCGGTACGCAGTATTTT	CASGTQYF
TRBV28	few	-	TRBJ2-5	TGTGCCAGCAGTCCCCCCCGACAGTTTCAAGAGACCCAGTACTTC	CASSPPRQFQETQYF
TRBV7-7	-	TRBD1	TRBJ2-1	TGTGCTAGCAGCTTAGGTGGGACAGGGGATTCCGAGCAGTTCTTC	CASSLGGTGDSEQFF
TRBV12-3/TRBV12-4	-	TRBD1	TRBJ1-1	TGTGCCAGCAGTGTGGACAGGGAACGAGAGACTGAAGCTTTCTTT	CASSVDRERETEAFF
TRBV7-2	few	-	TRBJ2-4	TGTGCCAGCAGCACGATAGTTACCAACATTCAGTACTTC	CASSTIVTNIQYF
TRBV7-6	-	TRBD2	TRBJ2-3	TGTGCCAGCAGCCCCGGGACTAGTAATTCTCCTAGCACAGATACGCAGTATTTT	CASSPGTSNSPSTDTQYF
TRBV6-5	few	-	TRBJ2-3	TGTGCCAGCAGTTTCGTGGGGGGGGGCGCCACAGATACGCAGTATTTT	CASSFVGGGATDTQYF
TRBV28	-	-	TRBJ2-3	TGTGCCAGCAGTACGCCCCAGGGTCCAGATACGCAGTATTTT	CASSTPQGPDTQYF
TRBV2	-	-	TRBJ2-4	TGTGCCAGCAGTGAAGGAGGAAGCGTTCAGTACTTC	CASSEGGSVQYF
TRBV9	-	-	TRBJ1-1	TGTGCCAGCAGCGTCCCCTCGGGGCAGAACACTGAAGCTTTCTTT	CASSVPSGQNTEAFF
TRBV2	-	-	TRBJ2-5	TGTGCCAGCAGCGGGTATCTACATCAAGAGACCCAGTACTTC	CASSGYLHQETQYF
TRBV28	-	-	TRBJ1-1	TGTGCCAGCAGCTCGGACAGCCCTGAAGCTTTCTTT	CASSSDSPEAFF
TRBV7-8	-	-	TRBJ1-2	TGTGCCAGCAGCTCCCACATAGGTGGCTACACCTTC	CASSSHIGGYTF
TRBV14	-	TRBD1	TRBJ1-1	TGTGCCAGCAGCCAACGAGGGGGCGGGAACACTGAAGCTTTCTTT	CASSQRGGGNTEAFF
TRBV6-1	-	-	TRBJ2-7	TGTGCCAGCAGTGATTCCCTCTCCCACCCCTACGAGCAGTACTTC	CASSDSLSHPYEQYF
TRBV7-8	-	TRBD1	TRBJ2-7	TGTGCCAGCAACTCTCGGGACAGGGTAGGGCAGTACTTC	CASNSRDRVGQYF
TRBV10-3	-	TRBD1	TRBJ1-6	TGTGCCATCCCCCGACCGGGACAGGGCTCACCCCTCCACTTT	CAIPRPGQGSPLHF
TRBV6-5	-	-	TRBJ2-7	TGTGCCAGCAGGGGAACGGGACCTTATTCGCACGAGCAGTACTTC	CASRGTGPYSHEQYF
TRBV11-2	-	-	TRBJ2-7	TGTGCCAGCACCCCTACCGGGACAATTGGCCACGAGCAGTACTTC	CASTPTGTIGHEQYF
TRBV6-5	-	-	TRBJ2-5	TGTGCCAGCAGTTACTCACACCAAGAGACCCAGTACTTC	CASSYSHQETQYF
TRBV7-9	-	-	TRBJ2-5	TGTGCCAGCAGCTTAGGGGGGCAGCACCAAGAGACCCAGTACTTC	CASSLGGQHQETQYF
TRBV6-5	few	TRBD1	TRBJ2-7	TGTGCCAGCAGAACCGGGACAGCCCCCTACGAGCAGTACTTC	CASRTGTAPYEQYF
TRBV7-9	-	TRBD2	TRBJ2-1	TGTGCCAGCAGCTTCTTTGGGACTAGCGGGAGAGGAGACAATGAGCAGTTCTTC	CASSFFGTSGRGDNEQFF
TRBV29-1	-	TRBD2	TRBJ2-7	TGCAGCGTTGAACTAGCGGGGTCCTACGAGCAGTACTTC	CSVELAGSYEQYF
TRBV28	-	-	TRBJ2-1	TGTGCCAGCAGCCCCCATGCATACAATGAGCAGTTCTTC	CASSPHAYNEQFF
TRBV7-6	once	TRBD2	TRBJ2-7	TGTGCCAGCAGCTTAGAGGGACTAGGTGTGCAGTACTTC	CASSLEGLGVQYF
TRBV11-2	few	TRBD2	TRBJ2-5	TGTGCCAGCAGCTCCTGGGGGGGCCAAGAGACCCAGTACTTC	CASSSWGGQETQYF
TRBV9	-	-	TRBJ1-5	TGTGCCAGCAGCGTAGGGGCAAATAGCAATCAGCCCCAGCATTTT	CASSVGANSNQPQHF
TRBV5-6	few	TRBD1	TRBJ1-2	TGTGCCAGCAGCCGGATTGGACAGGCGAGCAACTATGGCTACACCTTC	CASSRIGQASNYGYTF
TRBV21-1	-	-	TRBJ2-5	TGTGCCAGCAGCAAAGATGGGACAGGGGGCGTCCAAGAGACCCAGTACTTC	CASSKDGTGGVQETQYF
TRBV4-2	few	-	TRBJ2-7	TGTGCCAGCAGCCAAGTAATCACGAGCGTCGGCCCCTACGAGCAGTACTTC	CASSQVITSVGPYEQYF
TRBV5-1	once	-	TRBJ2-5	TGCGCCAGCAGCTTGGGAGTCAGGGCGGGCGAGACCCAGTACTTC	CASSLGVRAGETQYF
TRBV12-3/TRBV12-4	-	-	TRBJ2-7	TGTGCCAGCGCCTGGACGGGCTCCTACGAGCAGTACTTC	CASAWTGSYEQYF
TRBV12-3/TRBV12-4	-	-	TRBJ1-5	TGTGCCAGCAGTTTAGGAGGGAATAGTTGGCCCCAGCATTTT	CASSLGGNSWPQHF
TRBV29-1	-	-	TRBJ2-7	TGCAGCGTTGAAGTTGAGTTTGGATCCTACGAGCAGTACTTC	CSVEVEFGSYEQYF
TRBV12-3/TRBV12-4	few	-	TRBJ2-3	TGTGCCAGCACTACTCGGCCAAGCTGGAGCACAGATACGCAGTATTTT	CASTTRPSWSTDTQYF
TRBV29-1	few	-	TRBJ1-3	TGCAGCGTTGCCAGCTCTGGAAACACCATATATTTT	CSVASSGNTIYF
TRBV7-2	few	-	TRBJ2-1	TGTGCCAGCAGCTTAATTTGGGTGGGCTCCTACAATGAGCAGTTCTTC	CASSLIWVGSYNEQFF
TRBV20-1	-	-	TRBJ2-2	TGCAGTGCTAGAGATTTTGAAGGGGTCACCGGGGAGCTGTTTTTT	CSARDFEGVTGELFF
TRBV20-1	few	TRBD1	TRBJ1-2	TGCAGTGCGTCGGGACAGCCCGTCTATGGCTACACCTTC	CSASGQPVYGYTF
TRBV27	few	-	TRBJ1-5	TGTGCCAGCTGCCACCACCTAGGGCAGCCCCAGCATTTT	CASCHHLGQPQHF
TRBV6-5	-	-	TRBJ1-6	TGTGCCAGCAGAGTGAAGTACATGGATAATTCACCCCTCCACTTT	CASRVKYMDNSPLHF
TRBV12-3/TRBV12-4	few	-	TRBJ2-5	TGTGCCAGCAGTTCCGGGACCGTCGGGTATCAAGAGACCCAGTACTTC	CASSSGTVGYQETQYF
TRBV9	few	-	TRBJ1-3	TGTGCCAGCAGCGTCGATCGGGGCGCGGGCTCTGGAAACACCATATATTTT	CASSVDRGAGSGNTIYF
TRBV7-9	-	TRBD2	TRBJ2-1	TGTGCCAGCAGCGTCTTAGCGGGGGGGCCTCGGAATGAGCAGTTCTTC	CASSVLAGGPRNEQFF
TRBV6-2/TRBV6-3	-	TRBD1	TRBJ2-3	TGTGCCAGCAGTTACACGGACAGGGTCGATGAGTGGGGCACAGATACGCAGTATTTT	CASSYTDRVDEWGTDTQYF